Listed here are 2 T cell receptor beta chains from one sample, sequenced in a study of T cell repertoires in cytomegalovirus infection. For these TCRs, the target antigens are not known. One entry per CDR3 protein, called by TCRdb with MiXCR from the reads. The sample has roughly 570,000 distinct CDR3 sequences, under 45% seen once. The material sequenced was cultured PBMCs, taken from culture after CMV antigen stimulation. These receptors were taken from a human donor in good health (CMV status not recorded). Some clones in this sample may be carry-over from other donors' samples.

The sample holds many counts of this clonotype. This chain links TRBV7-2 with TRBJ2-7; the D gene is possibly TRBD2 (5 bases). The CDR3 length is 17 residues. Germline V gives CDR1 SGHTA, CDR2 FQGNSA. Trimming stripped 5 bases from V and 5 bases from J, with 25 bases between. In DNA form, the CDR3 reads TGTGCCAGCAGCCCGGGTACCATCACTAGTTTTAGCCACGAGCAGTACTTC. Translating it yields CASSPGTITSFSHEQYF.

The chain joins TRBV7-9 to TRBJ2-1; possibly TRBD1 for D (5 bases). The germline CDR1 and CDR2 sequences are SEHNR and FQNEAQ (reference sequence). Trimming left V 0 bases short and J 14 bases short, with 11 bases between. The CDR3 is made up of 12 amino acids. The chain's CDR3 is CASSLAVREKFF. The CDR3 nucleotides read TGTGCCAGCAGCTTAGCGGTCAGGGAAAAGTTCTTC.